The 23 T cell receptor beta chains given below trace back to one sample, sequenced in a study of follicular helper T cells after annual influenza vaccination. The time point here: 2015-2016 season, pre-vaccination. The data were produced by immunoSEQ multiplex PCR, yet TCRdb's version contains in-frame clones alone and is incomplete. Altogether some 12,000 clones are present, roughly 80% being singletons, with the ten largest covering 3% to 4%. This specimen consisted of CXCR5+ CD38- circulating T follicular helper cells from blood, obtained on the day of influenza vaccination. Indicated subset: circulating Tfh, non-naive CD4+CXCR5+PD-1+ (ICOS+CD38+ or ICOS-CD38-). These receptor sequences come from an adult who received the influenza vaccine.

This chain connects TRBV6-5 to TRBJ2-7; no reliable D call. Deletions cut 2 bases from V and 2 bases from J, with 7 bases between. This CDR3 contains 13 residues. CDR1 is MNHEY and CDR2 is SVGAGI in the germline V gene. The CDR3 region has the DNA TGTGCCAGCAGTTACACGATGGCCTACGAGCAGTACTTC. Protein: CASSYTMAYEQYF.

The chain is built from TRBV5-1 and TRBJ1-3; D is uncertain. The CDR3 spans 20 residues. Germline V gene data show CDR1 as SGHRS and CDR2 as YFSETQ. The germline V and J ends were trimmed by 4 bases and 0 bases, with 26 bases remaining between them. As DNA, the CDR3 is TGCGCCAGCAGCCAAACCCCTTATCGGACGGGCAGTTCCTCTGGAAACACCATATATTTT. Residues: CASSQTPYRTGSSSGNTIYF.

This clone came up a few times. The chain recombines TRBV7-2 with TRBJ2-7, with D unresolved. Per germline, CDR1 SGHTA and CDR2 FQGNSA. Trimming stripped 1 base from V and 2 bases from J, with 9 bases between. The CDR3 totals 14 residues. CDR3 amino acids: CASSLGANTYEQYF. CDR3 in DNA: TGTGCCAGCAGCTTAGGGGCAAATACCTACGAGCAGTACTTC.

The chain uses TRBV28 and TRBJ2-7; 8 nucleotides match TRBD1. Trimming at V came to 8 bases and at J to 0 bases, leaving 9 bases not matched to a gene. The CDR3 covers 15 residues. The germline CDR1 and CDR2 sequences are MDHEN and SYDVKM. The CDR3 sequence is CASATRTGNSYEQYF. The CDR3, as DNA: TGTGCCAGCGCAACCCGGACAGGGAACTCCTACGAGCAGTACTTC.

The sample holds one count of this clone. V usage is TRBV11-3 and J usage is TRBJ2-5, with D tentatively TRBD1 or TRBD2 (5 bases each). The V end was cut by 4 bases, the J end by 0 bases, with 9 bases between. This CDR3 region has 14 residues. Germline V gene data show CDR1 as SGHNT and CDR2 as YENEEA. The CDR3 protein is CASSSGTNQETQYF. The CDR3 bases are TGTGCCAGCAGCTCGGGGACCAACCAAGAGACCCAGTACTTC. Full variable domain (rest looked up from reference TRBV11-3 and TRBJ2-5): EAGVVQSPRYKIIEKKQPVAFWCNPISGHNTLYWYLQNLGQGPELLIRYENEEAVDDSQLPKDRFSAERLKGVDSTLKIQPAELGDSAVYLCASSSGTNQETQYFGPGTRLLVL.

V usage is TRBV28 and J usage is TRBJ1-2; D perhaps matches TRBD1 (5 bases). Germline CDR1 is MDHEN and CDR2 is SYDVKM. CDR3 length: 14 amino acids. Trimming took 7 bases from V and 7 from J, leaving 19 bases between them. The DNA for the CDR3 is TGTGCCAGCACCTCCTTTGGGCAGGGTGGTGGCTACACCTTC. Protein product: CASTSFGQGGGYTF.

The chain is built from TRBV7-8 and TRBJ2-3; tentative D call: TRBD1 (6 bases). This CDR3 spans 16 amino acids. Germline CDR1 reads SGHVS; CDR2 reads FQNEAQ. Trimming shortened V by 0 bases and J by 15 bases, and 25 bases separated the two germline ends. The CDR3 is CASSLAVRVDSQGPYF. In DNA form, the CDR3 reads TGTGCCAGCAGCTTAGCAGTGCGGGTGGACTCACAGGGACCCTATTTT.

The CDR3 region has the DNA TGTGCCAGCAGCTTACCACTGAATACGGACGGGAATTCACCCCTCCACTTT. This gives the protein CASSLPLNTDGNSPLHF. The rearrangement uses TRBV7-9 and TRBJ1-6; D is unresolved. The CDR3 is 17 amino acids. V shed 2 bases and J shed 7 bases, with 18 bases lying between them. In germline, CDR1 is SEHNR, CDR2 FQNEAQ (reference sequence).

This sequence joins TRBV30 and TRBJ1-5; D might be TRBD1 (6 bases). The CDR3 totals 14 residues. The V end lost 0 bases, the J end lost 4 bases, and 10 bases lay between the germline ends. In germline, CDR1 is GTSNPN, CDR2 SVGIG (reference sequence). The CDR3 DNA follows: TGTGCCTGGAGTGTAACGGACAGAAATCAGCCCCAGCATTTT. Encoded protein: CAWSVTDRNQPQHF.

The chain links TRBV21-1 to TRBJ1-2. TRBV21-1 is described as a pseudogene. The CDR3 consists of 17 residues. The CDR3 sequence: CASSRGGTGLRGYGYTF. The DNA of the CDR3 is TGTGCCAGCAGCCGGGGGGGTACTGGGCTTAGGGGCTATGGCTACACCTTC.

J is TRBJ2-7 and V is TRBV7-2; 8 bases are shared with TRBD2. The germline V gene encodes CDR1 SGHTA and CDR2 FQGNSA. Germline trimming cut 7 bases from V and 4 bases from J; bases unmatched to any gene: 9. The CDR3 contains 14 residues. DNA of the CDR3: TGTGCCAGCACCCTCGGGGGGGCAGTATACGAGCAGTACTTC. This sequence encodes CASTLGGAVYEQYF. Full variable domain (missing parts from reference TRBV7-2 and TRBJ2-7): GAGVSQSPSNKVTEKGKDVELRCDPISGHTALYWYRQSLGQGLEFLIYFQGNSAPDKSGLPSDRFSAERTGGSVSTLTIQRTQQEDSAVYLCASTLGGAVYEQYFGPGTRLTVT.

A single count supports this clone. The CDR3 reads CASSSEVGVIGYNEQFF. In DNA, the CDR3 is TGTGCCAGCAGCTCGGAGGTTGGGGTAATAGGCTACAATGAGCAGTTCTTC. The chain joins TRBV7-6 to TRBJ2-1; tentatively, D is TRBD2 (5 bases). V lost 4 bases to trimming and J lost 3 bases, with 19 bases between them. Germline values: CDR1 SGHVS, CDR2 FNYEAQ. This CDR3 contains 17 residues.

The V call is TRBV11-3, the J call TRBJ2-3; D remains ambiguous. V lost 0 bases and J 2 bases, leaving 6 bases between the germline ends. Germline CDR1 is SGHNT and CDR2 is YENEEA. The CDR3 consists of 14 residues. The CDR3 loop reads CASSLDSNTDTQYF. CDR3 sequence (DNA): TGTGCCAGCAGCTTAGATTCAAACACAGATACGCAGTATTTT.

J is TRBJ2-4 and V is TRBV28; D is ambiguous. Trimming left V 3 bases short and J 0 bases short, with 9 bases between. CDR3 size: 15 residues. Germline-derived CDR1 and CDR2 are MDHEN and SYDVKM. The DNA for the CDR3 is TGTGCCAGCAGTTTTTCAGAATTAGCCAAAAACATTCAGTACTTC. Its translation: CASSFSELAKNIQYF.

The rearrangement joins TRBV10-1 to TRBJ2-7; D may correspond to TRBD1 or TRBD2 (6 bases each). V was trimmed by 10 bases and J by 2 bases, leaving 15 bases between them. CDR1 is WNHNN, CDR2 SYGVQD, per germline (reference sequence). The CDR3 runs to 13 residues. This chain's CDR3 is CATGGGTPYEQYF. The CDR3 DNA reads TGCGCCACCGGAGGGGGGACACCCTACGAGCAGTACTTC.

This clone was detected once. The rearrangement links TRBV4-3 to TRBJ1-1, with D unresolved. Germline CDR1 LGHNA, CDR2 YSLEER. The CDR3 runs 13 residues. V gave up 2 bases and J gave up 11 bases, with 15 bases separating them. The CDR3 here is CASSQRVEQKAFF. The CDR3 DNA is TGCGCCAGCAGCCAAAGAGTTGAACAGAAGGCTTTCTTT.

The chain is built from TRBV19 and TRBJ1-5, with 9 bases aligning to TRBD1. The CDR3 extends over 17 amino acids. CDR1 LNHDA and CDR2 SQIVND come from the germline V gene (reference sequence). With V trimmed by 7 bases and J by 5 bases, 15 bases remained unmatched. CDR3 amino acids: CASIERDRAGRDQPQHF. The CDR3, as DNA: TGTGCCAGTATCGAACGGGACAGGGCGGGCCGTGATCAGCCCCAGCATTTT.

The chain links TRBV5-1 to TRBJ1-4, with D perhaps matching TRBD1 (6 bases). V lost 3 bases and J lost 8, with 14 bases in between. This CDR3 comprises 14 residues. Germline CDR1 and CDR2: SGHRS and YFSETQ. The CDR3 loop reads CASSSRGGGEKLFF. The CDR3 bases are TGCGCCAGCAGCTCCCGGGGGGGCGGCGAAAAACTGTTTTTT.

There are a few counts of this clone. The rearrangement uses TRBV7-2 and TRBJ2-7; unclear D gene. This CDR3 comprises 16 residues. The germline V and J ends were trimmed by 0 bases and 3 bases, with 15 bases remaining between them. Per the germline V gene, CDR1 is SGHTA and CDR2 is FQGNSA. CDR3 DNA: TGTGCCAGCAGCTTAGCAGCCCGGCAGTTCAACTACGAGCAGTACTTC. It specifies CASSLAARQFNYEQYF.

V and J are TRBV19 and TRBJ2-1, with 9 bases that match TRBD1. The CDR3 runs to 14 residues. Germline loops: CDR1 LNHDA, CDR2 SQIVND (reference sequence). J lost 4 bases, V lost 7 bases, and 5 bases had no gene match. CDR3 nucleotides: TGTGCCAGTACGGCCGGGACAGGGTACAATGAGCAGTTCTTC. Protein: CASTAGTGYNEQFF.

V and J are TRBV2 and TRBJ1-4; the D is unclear. This CDR3 contains 12 residues. Germline-derived CDR1 and CDR2 are SNHLY and FYNNEI. The germline V and J ends were trimmed by 1 base and 11 bases, with 8 bases remaining between them. CDR3 sequence reads: CASSEVRDKLFF. As DNA, the CDR3 is TGTGCCAGCAGTGAAGTACGGGATAAACTGTTTTTT.

The chain joins TRBV5-1 to TRBJ1-3; no reliable D call. The V gene lost 5 bases and the J gene lost 4 bases, with 4 bases spanning the gap. The CDR3 runs to 11 residues. The germline gives CDR1 SGHRS, CDR2 YFSETQ. The CDR3 coding sequence is TGCGCCAGCAGGACGGGAAACACCATATATTTT. The encoded protein is CASRTGNTIYF.

The genes are TRBV29-1 and TRBJ2-3; maybe TRBD1 (6 bases). This CDR3 is 13 amino acids long. With 4 bases removed from V and 2 bases from J, the gap between germline ends came to 10 bases. Germline assignment: CDR1 SQVTM and CDR2 ANQGSEA. The CDR3: CSVARDTTDTQYF. Here the CDR3 DNA reads TGCAGCGTTGCAAGGGACACCACAGATACGCAGTATTTT.